Listed below are T cell receptor beta chains from one sample, sequenced in a study of metastatic and nonmetastatic thyroid tumors. TCRdb re-called the PCR reads via MiXCR. The sample contains roughly 23,000 clones, about 23% of which appear only once. Sequenced input: blood. These receptors originate from a male donor with papillary thyroid cancer or a benign thyroid nodule (not recorded which). Some clones in this sample may be carry-over from other donors' samples. CDR3s include the opening cysteine and the closing phenylalanine or tryptophan. Each record gives: clone size, V gene, CDR3 protein. Size values are once, few and many counts, or a class for expanded clones, and some rows have none.

many | TRBV5-4 | CASSLYAGVSRDTQYF
many | TRBV28 | CASSSNFGYTF
few | TRBV18 | CASSPTGWLGHLF
many | TRBV14 | CASSQSLRAGDYGYTF
many | TRBV25-1 | CASSDRRVNYGYTF
many | TRBV20-1 | CSAPRRDSSSYEQYF
many | TRBV6-1 | CASRTEEQFF
few | TRBV24-1 | CATSDLLVGDTQYF
. | TRBV18 | CASSPPTASATDTQYF
many | TRBV3-1 | CASSPRAQGRFKETQYF
many | TRBV18 | CASSPGRSYEQYF
. | TRBV11-2 | CASSLGSVFEQFF
many | TRBV20-1 | CSAKLAGQLYEQYF
many | TRBV25-1 | CASSEMGTGNYEQYF
few | TRBV2 | CASTKPQGRTEAFF
. | TRBV20-1 | CSARDLGLAGVDYNEQFF
many | TRBV6-1 | CASSAGAITGELFF
many | TRBV7-6 | CASSLWTKVKSYNEQFF
. | TRBV5-1 | CASSLTGEHTGELFF
. | TRBV28 | CASSPWGSGTFPLERGYTF
many | TRBV5-5 | CASSLVVTGLTEAFF
. | TRBV24-1 | CATSDSTLTESGELFF
. | TRBV30 | CAWGLKSNQPQHF
. | TRBV20-1 | CSARDLTSVGTGELFF
few | TRBV12-3/TRBV12-4 | CASDREGLGNEQFF
. | TRBV2 | CASGGETTGRETQYF
. | TRBV7-9 | CASSLDGFGQPQHF
few | TRBV28 | CASSRAPPAYEQYF
many | TRBV7-6 | CASSNTQDIPSTDTQYF
many | TRBV20-1 | CSARDQFGTGNQPQHF
. | TRBV10-3 | CAISESVETRYF
few | TRBV6-1 | CASSRAVTDTQYF
few | TRBV6-5 | CASRPGTSGSLGDTQYF
few | TRBV24-1 | CATSDRGREETQYF
few | TRBV6-1 | CASSPDSLFYGYTF
. | TRBV5-1 | CASRKTHATNEKLFF
. | TRBV28 | CASSSHGGPGNTIYF
many | TRBV3-1 | CASSLVPGNTIYF
. | TRBV7-9 | CASSKQTPKNIQYF
. | TRBV6-5 | CASSYSNGGIPYEQYF
. | TRBV19 | CASARGSLISSYNEQFF
. | TRBV27 | CASRLFSGSSYNEQFF
many | TRBV14 | CASSQLGSGTSYEQYF
many | TRBV4-1 | CASSPPGRTYEQYF
many | TRBV2 | CASSPPGSNTGELFF
once | TRBV24-1 | CATGQGTDTQYF
few | TRBV6-1 | CASSESCDARVGNEAFF
. | TRBV12-3/TRBV12-4 | CASSLNQQETQYF
many | TRBV12-3/TRBV12-4 | CASSLRPDAFYEQYF